These 17 T cell receptor beta chains originate from one sample sequenced in a study of blood T cell repertoires in COVID-19. Clones were read by immunoSEQ multiplex PCR, and TCRdb kept only the in-frame ones, dropping some. The sample shows 150,000 to 170,000 clones, roughly four fifths of them seen only once. The sequenced sample was peripheral blood. The receptors come from a woman older than 75 with acute or convalescent COVID-19.

The genes are TRBV18 and TRBJ1-4; 8 positions agree with TRBD1. The CDR3 is 15 residues long. CDR1 KGHSH and CDR2 LQKENI come from the germline V gene. V dropped 5 bases and J dropped 0; count of bases not matched to a gene: 2. The CDR3 coding sequence is TGTGCCAGCTCAAGGGGACAGGCAACTAATGAAAAACTGTTTTTT. Protein product: CASSRGQATNEKLFF.

The chain combines TRBV2 with TRBJ2-2; TRBD1 matches 10 bases. CDR3 length equals 14 residues. Germline V lookup: CDR1 SNHLY, CDR2 FYNNEI. Trimming took 5 bases from V and 4 from J; bases not matched to a gene: 1. The CDR3 region is CASSRQGATGELFF. The CDR3 nucleotides are TGTGCCAGCAGTAGACAGGGGGCCACCGGGGAGCTGTTTTTT.

V usage is TRBV30 and J usage is TRBJ2-3; D is unclear. Trimming removed 4 bases at V and 2 bases at J, with 10 bases between. Germline V gene sequence: CDR1 GTSNPN, CDR2 SVGIG (reference sequence). This CDR3 region has 13 residues. Here the CDR3 reads CAWNTLYTDTQYF. CDR3 DNA: TGTGCCTGGAATACTTTATACACAGATACGCAGTATTTT.

This rearrangement joins TRBV6-5 to TRBJ2-4, with 7 bases fitting TRBD2. V lost 6 bases, J lost 0 bases, and 5 bases stayed unmatched. Germline V gene lookup returns CDR1 MNHEY and CDR2 SVGAGI. The CDR3 consists of 15 residues. The CDR3 is CASSRLALAKNIQYF. The CDR3 nucleotides read TGTGCCAGCAGCCGACTAGCACTAGCCAAAAACATTCAGTACTTC.

The chain uses TRBV7-9 and TRBJ2-5; 11 bases map to TRBD2. Per the germline V gene, CDR1 is SEHNR and CDR2 is FQNEAQ (reference sequence). V lost 5 bases to trimming and J lost 5 bases; unmatched junction nucleotides: 10. CDR3 length equals 16 residues. The CDR3 nucleotides are TGTGCCAGCAGCCCAAAGACTAGCGGGGCCCGGGAGACCCAGTACTTC. It specifies CASSPKTSGARETQYF.

The chain employs TRBV6-6 and TRBJ2-5; 8 bases are a match to TRBD1. From germline, CDR1 is MNHNY and CDR2 SVGAGI (reference sequence). This CDR3 comprises 15 residues. V lost 6 bases, J lost 5 bases, and 11 bases stayed unmatched. CDR3 in amino acids: CASSSPDRGGETQYF. For the CDR3, the DNA is TGTGCCAGCAGCTCACCAGACAGGGGTGGCGAGACCCAGTACTTC.

The chain recombines TRBV6-2 or TRBV6-3 with TRBJ1-1, with D possibly matching TRBD1 (5 bases). The germline V and J ends were trimmed by 2 bases and 7 bases, with 17 bases remaining between them. The CDR3 length is 15 residues. Looked up from germline, CDR1 is MNHEY and CDR2 is SVGEGT. The chain's CDR3 is CASSYLRGTVYEAFF. Here the CDR3 DNA reads TGTGCCAGCAGTTACCTCCGGGGGACGGTGTATGAAGCTTTCTTT.

This chain joins TRBV4-2 and TRBJ2-2, with D uncertain. The CDR3 covers 14 residues. V was cut by 4 bases and J by 0 bases, with 6 bases left in between. Germline V gives CDR1 LGHNA, CDR2 YNFKEQ. The CDR3 DNA reads as TGTGCCAGCAGCCCCACAGCGAACACCGGGGAGCTGTTTTTT. This sequence encodes CASSPTANTGELFF.

This clone has more than one count but fewer than ten. The chain joins TRBV7-2 to TRBJ1-5; D is ambiguous. Germline CDR1 SGHTA, CDR2 FQGNSA. Deletions cut 4 bases from V and 0 bases from J, with 10 bases between. This CDR3 spans 15 amino acids. The CDR3, as DNA: TGTGCCAGCAGCTCGTCGTACTATAGCAATCAGCCCCAGCATTTT. Translated: CASSSSYYSNQPQHF.

The chain carries TRBV5-1 and TRBJ1-1; the match to TRBD1 covers 7 bases. Germline assignment: CDR1 SGHRS and CDR2 YFSETQ. J lost 1 base, V lost 4 bases, and 10 bases had no gene match. This CDR3 comprises 16 residues. The CDR3: CASSTGQLVRNTEAFF. In DNA, the CDR3 is TGCGCCAGCAGCACGGGACAGTTGGTAAGGAACACTGAAGCTTTCTTT.

The gene calls are TRBV9 and TRBJ2-3, with 8 nucleotides matching TRBD1. CDR3 length: 16 residues. After removal of 0 bases from V and 2 bases from J, the junction contained 5 bases not matched to a gene. Germline assignment: CDR1 SGDLS and CDR2 YYNGEE. CDR3 sequence (DNA): TGTGCCAGCAGCGTAGTGTGGACAGGGATCACAGATACGCAGTATTTT. Encoded protein: CASSVVWTGITDTQYF.

This chain connects TRBV5-6 to TRBJ1-1; D may be TRBD1 (5 bases). The length of the CDR3 is 15 residues. Trimming cost V 2 bases and J 0 bases, with 11 bases left between them. The V gene's germline CDR1 is SGHDT and CDR2 YYEEEE. The CDR3 reads CASSFKGSMNTEAFF. The CDR3 DNA reads as TGTGCCAGCAGCTTTAAGGGGTCTATGAACACTGAAGCTTTCTTT.

The V call is TRBV5-1, the J call TRBJ2-1; maybe TRBD2 (5 bases). This CDR3 has 16 residues. V gave up 1 base and J gave up 4 bases, with 15 bases separating them. Looked up from germline, CDR1 is SGHRS and CDR2 is YFSETQ. The CDR3 DNA reads as TGCGCCAGCAGCTTGTCGGGGATCGGTACTTACAATGAGCAGTTCTTC. This codes for CASSLSGIGTYNEQFF.

The chain joins TRBV10-2 to TRBJ2-7; 8 bases fit TRBD1. The CDR3 is 13 amino acids. The V and J ends lost 9 bases and 4 bases, in that order; junction bases with no gene match: 8. Germline CDR1 is WSHSY and CDR2 is SAAADI. CDR3 amino acids: CASGPGQAYEQYF. The DNA for the CDR3 is TGCGCCAGTGGTCCGGGACAGGCGTACGAGCAGTACTTC.

V gene TRBV2 combines with J gene TRBJ2-7, with 9 bases identical to TRBD1. CDR1 and CDR2 from the germline V gene are SNHLY and FYNNEI. The CDR3 contains 14 residues. Trimming took 8 bases from V and 4 from J; bases not matched to a gene: 9. CDR3 bases: TGTGCCAGCGGGGTTGGGACAGGGTGGTACGAGCAGTACTTC. Translated, it gives CASGVGTGWYEQYF.

This clone was observed once. V usage is TRBV11-1 and J usage is TRBJ2-5; D ambiguous. Germline lookup yields CDR1 SGHAT and CDR2 FQDESV (reference sequence). The V end was cut by 5 bases, the J end by 0 bases, with 16 bases between. This CDR3 comprises 16 residues. CDR3 loop: CASSRIGTANQETQYF. The CDR3 nucleotides are TGTGCCAGCAGCCGGATAGGAACAGCCAACCAAGAGACCCAGTACTTC.

V and J are TRBV30 and TRBJ1-5; the D gene is possibly TRBD1 (6 bases). This CDR3 comprises 16 residues. Germline V gives CDR1 GTSNPN, CDR2 SVGIG (reference sequence). V was cut by 0 bases and J by 7 bases, with 19 bases left in between. The CDR3 DNA reads TGTGCCTGGAGTGTGCCTTGGACAGCAGGAACGCAGCCCCAGCATTTT. It translates to CAWSVPWTAGTQPQHF.